These T cell receptor beta chains were read from a single sample in a study of shared clonotypes between healthy human individuals. Sequencing used immunoSEQ multiplex PCR; TCRdb keeps in-frame clones, though not all of them. The table records about 490,000 clones, approximately 82% of them present only once. The sequencing input was PBMCs. The source of these receptors is a woman aged 40 to 49 in good health. Some clones in this sample may be carry-over from other donors' samples. Both conserved end residues are part of each CDR3. The order of the fields is clone size, J gene, V gene, D gene, CDR3 protein, CDR3 DNA. A D gene is named only where the DNA matches it firmly. Expanded clones are given a class, and other clones once, few, many or no size at all.

size: -; J: TRBJ2-3; V: TRBV7-3; D: TRBD2; CDR3: CASSALSGTVTDTQYF; DNA: TGTGCCAGCAGCGCGTTGAGCGGGACGGTCACAGATACGCAGTATTTT
size: -; J: TRBJ2-7; V: TRBV28; D: TRBD1; CDR3: CASRGTGAAYEQYF; DNA: TGTGCCAGCAGGGGGACAGGGGCCGCCTACGAGCAGTACTTC
size: -; J: TRBJ2-7; V: TRBV18; D: TRBD2; CDR3: CASSPYTGLAGTYEQYF; DNA: TGTGCCAGCTCACCATACACGGGACTAGCGGGTACCTACGAGCAGTACTTC
size: few; J: TRBJ1-1; V: TRBV6-1; D: -; CDR3: CASSELPLLETEAFF; DNA: TGTGCCAGCAGTGAATTACCCCTTTTGGAAACTGAAGCTTTCTTT
size: few; J: TRBJ2-7; V: TRBV30; D: TRBD2; CDR3: CAWSEGGLTYEQYF; DNA: TGTGCCTGGAGTGAGGGAGGGCTCACATACGAGCAGTACTTC
size: -; J: TRBJ1-1; V: TRBV7-8; D: -; CDR3: CASSLGGAFTEAFF; DNA: TGTGCCAGCAGCTTAGGGGGCGCTTTCACTGAAGCTTTCTTT
size: -; J: TRBJ2-3; V: TRBV6-4; D: TRBD2; CDR3: CASSGLAGTDTQYF; DNA: TGTGCCAGCAGTGGACTAGCGGGCACAGATACGCAGTATTTT
size: few; J: TRBJ1-1; V: TRBV30; D: -; CDR3: CAWSRSNSAEAFF; DNA: TGTGCCTGGAGTAGGAGTAACTCGGCTGAAGCTTTCTTT
size: many; J: TRBJ2-2; V: TRBV11-2; D: TRBD2; CDR3: CASSGLAGGVGELFF; DNA: TGTGCCAGCAGCGGACTAGCGGGGGGCGTCGGGGAGCTGTTTTTT
size: -; J: TRBJ1-3; V: TRBV28; D: -; CDR3: CASSLWGISGNTIYF; DNA: TGTGCCAGCAGTTTGTGGGGGATCTCTGGAAACACCATATATTTT
size: -; J: TRBJ1-1; V: TRBV10-1; D: TRBD1; CDR3: CASSRDRGNTEAFF; DNA: TGCGCCAGCAGCCGGGACAGGGGGAACACTGAAGCTTTCTTT
size: -; J: TRBJ2-2; V: TRBV6-1; D: TRBD1; CDR3: CAGTSGQGNTGELFF; DNA: TGTGCCGGGACCTCGGGACAGGGGAACACCGGGGAGCTGTTTTTT
size: -; J: TRBJ1-5; V: TRBV10-3; D: -; CDR3: CAIGGGTDGVGQPQHF; DNA: TGTGCCATCGGGGGGGGCACAGACGGTGTCGGACAGCCCCAGCATTTT
size: -; J: TRBJ2-1; V: TRBV5-1; D: -; CDR3: CASTQTGSYNEQFF; DNA: TGCGCCAGCACCCAGACAGGAAGCTACAATGAGCAGTTCTTC
size: -; J: TRBJ2-4; V: TRBV7-2; D: -; CDR3: CASSANPWRSQNIQYF; DNA: TGTGCCAGCAGCGCCAACCCTTGGCGGAGCCAAAACATTCAGTACTTC
size: -; J: TRBJ2-2; V: TRBV19; D: TRBD2; CDR3: CASRGLADTGELFF; DNA: TGTGCCAGTAGGGGACTAGCCGACACCGGGGAGCTGTTTTTT
size: -; J: TRBJ2-7; V: TRBV2; D: TRBD1; CDR3: CASSGTGNEQYF; DNA: TGTGCCAGTTCCGGGACAGGTAACGAGCAGTACTTC
size: -; J: TRBJ2-5; V: TRBV7-2; D: -; CDR3: CASSLTGAKETQYF; DNA: TGTGCCAGCAGCTTAACGGGGGCAAAAGAGACCCAGTACTTC
size: -; J: TRBJ2-5; V: TRBV29-1; D: -; CDR3: CSVGGREQETQYF; DNA: TGCAGCGTGGGAGGTCGGGAGCAAGAGACCCAGTACTTC
size: -; J: TRBJ2-1; V: TRBV2; D: -; CDR3: CASKPPTGGPTYNEQFF; DNA: TGTGCCAGCAAACCACCCACGGGGGGCCCCACCTACAATGAGCAGTTCTTC
size: few; J: TRBJ1-4; V: TRBV19; D: -; CDR3: CASGVESAEKLFF; DNA: TGTGCCTCGGGCGTGGAGTCGGCGGAAAAACTGTTTTTT
size: -; J: TRBJ2-7; V: TRBV7-9; D: TRBD1; CDR3: CASSFRDRAYEQYF; DNA: TGTGCCAGCAGCTTTCGGGACAGGGCATACGAGCAGTACTTC
size: once; J: TRBJ2-7; V: TRBV10-1; D: -; CDR3: CASSEGSSAASYEQYF; DNA: TGCGCCAGCAGTGAAGGTAGCTCCGCCGCATCCTACGAGCAGTACTTC
size: few; J: TRBJ1-1; V: TRBV9; D: -; CDR3: CASSPSLNTEAFF; DNA: TGTGCCAGCAGCCCCTCATTGAACACTGAAGCTTTCTTT
size: many; J: TRBJ1-4; V: TRBV4-1; D: -; CDR3: CASSQDGGTEKLFF; DNA: TGCGCCAGCAGCCAAGATGGGGGAACCGAAAAACTGTTTTTT
size: -; J: TRBJ2-1; V: TRBV28; D: -; CDR3: CASSRPSLGSSYNEQFF; DNA: TGTGCCAGCAGCCGACCCTCACTAGGGAGCTCCTACAATGAGCAGTTCTTC
size: -; J: TRBJ1-4; V: TRBV5-6; D: -; CDR3: CASSLSSGINEKLFF; DNA: TGTGCCAGCAGCTTGTCTTCGGGAATTAATGAAAAACTGTTTTTT
size: few; J: TRBJ2-1; V: TRBV28; D: TRBD2; CDR3: CASSLYRAGPGGEQFF; DNA: TGTGCCAGCAGTTTATATCGAGCGGGACCCGGTGGTGAGCAGTTCTTC
size: -; J: TRBJ2-2; V: TRBV6-5; D: -; CDR3: CASSYGPGRPGELFF; DNA: TGTGCCAGCAGTTATGGGCCAGGGAGGCCCGGGGAGCTGTTTTTT
size: -; J: TRBJ2-3; V: TRBV11-1; D: -; CDR3: CASSLGSTDTQYF; DNA: TGTGCCAGCAGCTTAGGTAGCACAGATACGCAGTATTTT
size: many; J: TRBJ1-1; V: TRBV19; D: TRBD1; CDR3: CASSKTGGTEAFF; DNA: TGTGCCAGTAGTAAGACAGGGGGCACTGAAGCTTTCTTT
size: few; J: TRBJ1-5; V: TRBV2; D: -; CDR3: CASSVQGLAQPQHF; DNA: TGTGCCAGCAGCGTACAGGGTTTGGCGCAGCCCCAGCATTTT
size: -; J: TRBJ2-2; V: TRBV30; D: TRBD2; CDR3: CAWRDRTGTSGNTGELFF; DNA: TGTGCCTGGAGGGACCGAACCGGGACTAGCGGAAACACCGGGGAGCTGTTTTTT
size: once; J: TRBJ2-7; V: TRBV30; D: -; CDR3: CAWTTSNEQYF; DNA: TGTGCCTGGACCACTTCCAACGAGCAGTACTTC